Each of the 19 T cell receptor beta chains below was sequenced from the same sample in a study of T cell repertoires in cytomegalovirus infection (dated by TCRdb to the late 2010s). Sequencer: Illumina HiSeq 1500. The public reads were reprocessed in TCRdb via fastp at Q25 and MiXCR, keeping in-frame beta chains. Each entry merges the rows of one CDR3 protein and shows their most common DNA and genes. Here the sample has 85,000 to 120,000 distinct CDR3 sequences; 16% occur a single time. About 8.8% of the sample rests with the top ten. Input material: PBMCs. All receptors derive from a human donor in good health (CMV status not recorded). Some clones in this sample may be carry-over from other donors' samples.

This clonotype was seen more than once but under ten times. This chain uses TRBV4-3 with TRBJ1-6; 9 nucleotides agree with TRBD1. The V gene end was trimmed by 4 bases and the J gene end by 10 bases; junction bases not matched to a gene: 5. Germline-derived CDR1 and CDR2 are LGHNA and YSLEER. This CDR3 has 14 residues. CDR3 DNA: TGCGCCAGCAGCCGAAGGACAGGGGAATCACCCCTCCACTTT. Its translation is CASSRRTGESPLHF.

J is TRBJ2-7 and V is TRBV5-8; no firm D call. Deletions cut 4 bases from V and 1 base from J, with 15 bases between. The CDR3 covers 15 residues. CDR1 SGHTS and CDR2 YDEGEE come from the germline V gene. In nucleotides, the CDR3 is TGTGCCAGCAGCCCCCTAATGATTGGGTCCTACGAGCAGTACTTC. Translated, it gives CASSPLMIGSYEQYF.

CDR3 residues: CSVEDKRFGEQFF. CDR3 nucleotide sequence: TGCAGCGTTGAAGATAAGCGGTTCGGTGAGCAGTTCTTC. This chain links TRBV29-1 with TRBJ2-1; possible D gene TRBD2, 5 bases. There are 13 residues in the CDR3. Trimming took off 0 bases at V and 9 bases at J, with 12 bases between the two ends. The V gene's germline CDR1 is SQVTM and CDR2 ANQGSEA.

This clonotype has a handful of counts. V usage is TRBV24-1 and J usage is TRBJ2-3; 8 bases align to TRBD2. Germline values: CDR1 KGHDR, CDR2 SFDVKD. V lost 3 bases to trimming and J lost 2 bases; unmatched junction nucleotides: 6. The CDR3 has 16 residues. The CDR3 DNA sequence: TGTGCCACCAGTGATCCGGCGGGGGGTGACACAGATACGCAGTATTTT. Encoded protein: CATSDPAGGDTDTQYF.

The chain couples TRBV20-1 to TRBJ2-1, with 8 bases fitting TRBD1. Germline trimming cut 1 base from V and 15 bases from J; bases unmatched to any gene: 11. The CDR3 extends over 13 amino acids. CDR1 and CDR2 from the germline V gene are DFQATT and SNEGSKA (reference sequence). Here the CDR3 reads CSARGLRDRRLFF. The CDR3 coding sequence is TGCAGTGCTAGAGGGTTAAGGGACAGGCGATTGTTCTTC.

This clonotype was seen ten or more times. The rearrangement uses TRBV7-2 and TRBJ1-1, with D perhaps matching TRBD1 (6 bases). Trimming pared 6 bases from V and 3 bases from J, leaving 14 bases between. The CDR3 consists of 14 residues. Germline-derived CDR1 and CDR2 are SGHTA and FQGNSA. CDR3 DNA: TGTGCCAGCAGAACAGGGTCGGGAGACACTGAAGCTTTCTTT. Amino acid sequence: CASRTGSGDTEAFF.

This chain links TRBV28 with TRBJ2-7; D is possibly TRBD1 (6 bases). Trimming took 7 bases from V and 0 from J, leaving 13 bases between them. This CDR3 is 14 amino acids long. Germline V gene data show CDR1 as MDHEN and CDR2 as SYDVKM. CDR3 sequence reads: CASTKQGSSYEQYF. The CDR3 DNA reads TGTGCCAGCACCAAACAGGGAAGCTCCTACGAGCAGTACTTC.

Of note for this clonotype: With a much larger clone just one base away, this may be a read error. The genes are TRBV29-1 and TRBJ1-5; 9 nucleotides line up with TRBD1. Germline lookup yields CDR1 SQVTM and CDR2 ANQGSEA. This CDR3 contains 15 residues. V lost 6 bases to trimming and J lost 5 bases; unmatched junction nucleotides: 11. Here the CDR3 DNA reads TGCAGCGTCGTTTCCCAATGGACAGGGGATCAGCCCCAGCATTTT. This translates into CSVVSQWTGDQPQHF. The full variable domain, with the rest looked up from reference TRBV29-1 and TRBJ1-5, is SAVISQKPSRDICQRGTSLTIQCQVDSQVTMMFWYRQQPGQSLTLIATANQGSEATYESGFVIDKFPISRPNLTFSTLTVSNMSPEDSSIYLCSVVSQWTGDQPQHFGDGTRLSIL.

This clonotype was seen ten or more times. The chain recombines TRBV12-3 or TRBV12-4 with TRBJ1-4; maybe TRBD1 (5 bases). The germline V and J ends were trimmed by 3 bases and 2 bases, with 7 bases remaining between them. The CDR3 length is 14 residues. CDR3 DNA sequence: TGTGCCAGCAGTTTCGGGGCTACTAATGAAAAACTGTTTTTT. Translating it yields CASSFGATNEKLFF.

A remark on this clonotype: One junction end disagrees with the germline gene, perhaps due to a read error. V and J are TRBV7-8 and TRBJ2-7, with D perhaps TRBD1 (5 bases). The CDR3 is made up of 12 amino acids. CDR1 is SGHVS and CDR2 is FQNEAQ in the germline V gene. CDR3: CAVRQNTYAQYF. The DNA of the CDR3 is TGTGCCGTACGACAGAACACCTACGCGCAGTACTTC.

This clonotype occurred many times. This chain uses TRBV7-2 with TRBJ2-1; 8 bases line up with TRBD2. After removal of 2 bases from V and 7 bases from J, the junction contained 19 bases not matched to a gene. The CDR3 contains 19 residues. Per the germline V gene, CDR1 is SGHTA and CDR2 is FQGNSA. CDR3: CASSLIRRGGLLFRNEQFF. The CDR3 DNA follows: TGTGCCAGCAGCTTAATTCGTCGCGGGGGGCTCCTTTTTAGGAATGAGCAGTTCTTC.

This chain connects TRBV10-3 to TRBJ2-7; D is perhaps TRBD1 or TRBD2 (5 bases each). The CDR3 is 13 amino acids. The germline gives CDR1 ENHRY, CDR2 SYGVKD. V gave up 5 bases and J gave up 5 bases, with 13 bases separating them. For the CDR3, the DNA is TGTGCCATCAGTTGGGACCCAGGGAACGAGCAGTACTTC. It is translated as CAISWDPGNEQYF.

This clonotype was counted only a few times. The V and J genes are TRBV24-1 and TRBJ2-5, with a weak D call TRBD2 (5 bases). In germline, CDR1 is KGHDR, CDR2 SFDVKD. V lost 6 bases and J 4 bases, leaving 20 bases between the germline ends. The CDR3 has 16 amino acids. CDR3 sequence reads: CATSPRSGVERETQYF. The DNA of the CDR3 is TGTGCCACCAGTCCTAGGTCCGGGGTCGAGCGAGAGACCCAGTACTTC.

Only a few counts were recorded for this clonotype. In DNA form, the CDR3 reads TGTGCCACCAGGCCCACAGGGCCCTCTGGAAACACCATATATTTT. Translation gives CATRPTGPSGNTIYF. This chain links TRBV24-1 with TRBJ1-3; D may be TRBD1 (6 bases). Germline CDR1 reads KGHDR; CDR2 reads SFDVKD. CDR3 length: 15 residues. Trimming left V 7 bases short and J 0 bases short, with 12 bases between.

The genes are TRBV12-3 or TRBV12-4 and TRBJ2-7, with a weak D call TRBD2 (5 bases). Trimming pared 2 bases from V and 3 bases from J, leaving 11 bases between. The CDR3 runs 14 residues. The CDR3 nucleotides read TGTGCCAGCAGTTTAAGGTCCGGGATCTACGAGCAGTACTTC. This gives the protein CASSLRSGIYEQYF.

The V and J genes are TRBV7-2 and TRBJ1-1, with 9 bases aligning to TRBD1. Germline V lookup: CDR1 SGHTA, CDR2 FQGNSA. V gave up 1 base and J gave up 4 bases; unmatched junction bases: 1. This CDR3 region has 14 residues. The CDR3 coding sequence is TGTGCCAGCAGCTTAGAGACAGGGGGCACTGAAGCTTTCTTT. Its translation is CASSLETGGTEAFF.

This clonotype was recorded at least ten times. V gene TRBV2 combines with J gene TRBJ2-3; D is undetermined. Germline assignment: CDR1 SNHLY and CDR2 FYNNEI. The CDR3 spans 15 residues. V was shortened by 8 bases and J by 2 bases, with 17 bases between the two germline ends. CDR3 sequence reads: CASFPFSTFTDTQYF. The CDR3 DNA reads TGTGCCAGCTTCCCCTTTTCTACCTTCACAGATACGCAGTATTTT.

This clonotype was seen a few times. The chain is built from TRBV28 and TRBJ1-1; no clear D. Germline-derived CDR1 and CDR2 are MDHEN and SYDVKM. Trimming stripped 8 bases from V and 4 bases from J, with 8 bases between. There are 11 residues in the CDR3. The CDR3 loop is CASVGGTEAFF. DNA for the CDR3: TGTGCCAGCGTGGGCGGCACTGAAGCTTTCTTT.

This clonotype turned up a few times. V and J are TRBV7-9 and TRBJ2-5; unclear D gene. V was pared by 5 bases and J by 4 bases, with 17 bases between. This CDR3 comprises 15 residues. CDR1 and CDR2 (germline): SEHNR, FQNEAQ (reference sequence). The CDR3 protein is CASSGRRIGRETQYF. DNA for the CDR3: TGTGCCAGCAGCGGTAGACGGATTGGAAGAGAGACCCAGTACTTC.